What follows are 6 T cell receptor beta chains derived from one specimen sequenced in a study of T-cell memory formation after mild COVID-19. TCRdb passed the 5' RACE reads through MiXCR, listing each CDR3 protein once. The data show nearly 200,000 distinct CDR3 sequences, about 16% seen once. The sample was PBMCs or a T cell subset sorted from them (not recorded which). The source is an adult woman who had mild COVID-19 (a few samples of this study predate the infection). Cell type and time point are not known.

This clonotype was counted only a few times. The chain has TRBV10-3 and TRBJ1-2; 7 positions agree with TRBD1. Losses at the gene ends were 6 bases for V and 8 bases for J; bases not matched to a gene: 6. The CDR3 is 12 residues long. Per the germline V gene, CDR1 is ENHRY and CDR2 is SYGVKD. CDR3 coding DNA: TGTGCCATCAGGAGGGGGCAAGGAGGCTACACCTTC. Amino acids: CAIRRGQGGYTF.

V gene TRBV29-1 combines with J gene TRBJ2-5; 10 bases align to TRBD2. The germline CDR1 and CDR2 sequences are SQVTM and ANQGSEA. This CDR3 spans 16 amino acids. With V trimmed by 7 bases and J by 8 bases, 19 bases remained unmatched. This CDR3 is CSAAPAGGLSGRTQYF. DNA for the CDR3: TGCAGCGCCGCCCCAGCGGGGGGGCTTTCCGGACGAACCCAGTACTTC.

The rearrangement uses TRBV3-1 and TRBJ2-1, with D tentatively TRBD1 or TRBD2 (5 bases each). This CDR3 region has 15 residues. From germline, CDR1 is LGHDT and CDR2 YNNKEL (reference sequence). V was pared by 4 bases and J by 5 bases, with 15 bases between. Here the CDR3 DNA reads TGTGCCAGCAGCCCGGGACCAGGTCGCAACAATGAGCAGTTCTTC. Encoded protein: CASSPGPGRNNEQFF.

The CDR3 loop is CSARVSGTDTQYF. CDR3 coding DNA: TGCAGTGCTAGGGTTAGCGGTACAGATACGCAGTATTTT. The chain uses TRBV20-1 and TRBJ2-3, with D tentatively TRBD2 (6 bases). Germline V lookup: CDR1 DFQATT, CDR2 SNEGSKA (reference sequence). The CDR3 length is 13 residues. V lost 3 bases to trimming and J lost 3 bases, with 10 bases between them.

Only a few counts were recorded for this clonotype. V gene TRBV7-9 combines with J gene TRBJ2-1; possible D gene TRBD2, 5 bases. V was clipped by 5 bases and J by 10 bases, with 12 bases between them. This CDR3 has 12 residues. CDR1 is SEHNR and CDR2 is FQNEAQ in the germline V gene (reference sequence). In nucleotides, the CDR3 is TGTGCCAGCAGCCCCGCCCGGGGAGAGCAGTTCTTC. Its translation: CASSPARGEQFF.

The sample holds a few counts of this clonotype. The chain uses TRBV5-1 and TRBJ2-3, with 9 bases aligning to TRBD2. V gave up 0 bases and J gave up 3 bases; unmatched junction bases: 5. The CDR3 runs 16 residues. CDR1 is SGHRS and CDR2 is YFSETQ in the germline V gene. CDR3 coding DNA: TGCGCCAGCAGCTTGGTCAGTAGCGGGAGAACAGATACGCAGTATTTT. Its translation is CASSLVSSGRTDTQYF.